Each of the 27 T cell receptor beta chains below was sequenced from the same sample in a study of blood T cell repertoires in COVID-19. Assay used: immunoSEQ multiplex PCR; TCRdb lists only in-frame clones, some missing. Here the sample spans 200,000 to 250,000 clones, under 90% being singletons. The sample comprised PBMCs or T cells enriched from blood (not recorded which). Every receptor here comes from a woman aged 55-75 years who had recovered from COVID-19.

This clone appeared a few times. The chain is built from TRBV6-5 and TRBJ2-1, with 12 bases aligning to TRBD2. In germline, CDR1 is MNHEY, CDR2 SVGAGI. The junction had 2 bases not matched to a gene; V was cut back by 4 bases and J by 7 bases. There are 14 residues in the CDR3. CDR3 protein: CASSLTSGGNEQFF. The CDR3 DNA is TGTGCCAGCAGTTTGACTAGCGGGGGAAATGAGCAGTTCTTC.

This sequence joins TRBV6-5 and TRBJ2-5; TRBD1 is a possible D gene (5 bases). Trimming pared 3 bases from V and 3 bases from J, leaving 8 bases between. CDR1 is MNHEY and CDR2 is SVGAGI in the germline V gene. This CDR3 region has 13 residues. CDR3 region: CASSYRGEETQYF. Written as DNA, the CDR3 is TGTGCCAGCAGTTATAGGGGCGAAGAGACCCAGTACTTC.

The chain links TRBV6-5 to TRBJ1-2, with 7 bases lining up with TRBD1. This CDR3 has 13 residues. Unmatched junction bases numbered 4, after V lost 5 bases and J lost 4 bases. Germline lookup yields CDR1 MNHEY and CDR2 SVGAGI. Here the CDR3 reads CASSPTGAYGYTF. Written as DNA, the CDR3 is TGTGCCAGCAGTCCTACAGGGGCCTATGGCTACACCTTC.

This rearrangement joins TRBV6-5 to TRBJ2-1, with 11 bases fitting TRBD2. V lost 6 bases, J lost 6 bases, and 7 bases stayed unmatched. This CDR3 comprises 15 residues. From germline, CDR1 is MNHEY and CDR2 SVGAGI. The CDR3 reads CASSAAGTSGNEQFF. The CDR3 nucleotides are TGTGCCAGCAGCGCAGCCGGGACTAGCGGCAATGAGCAGTTCTTC.

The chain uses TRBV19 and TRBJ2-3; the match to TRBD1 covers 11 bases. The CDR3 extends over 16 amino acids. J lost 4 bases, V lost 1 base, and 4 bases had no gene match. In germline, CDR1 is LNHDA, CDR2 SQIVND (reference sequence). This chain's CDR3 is CASSIAGQGASDTQYF. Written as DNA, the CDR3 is TGTGCCAGTAGTATAGCCGGACAGGGGGCTTCAGATACGCAGTATTTT.

In DNA form, the CDR3 reads TGTGCCAGCAGCGCGGGGCAGGTGAACTATGGCTACACCTTC. This codes for CASSAGQVNYGYTF. The gene calls are TRBV6-2 or TRBV6-3 and TRBJ1-2, with a tentative D call TRBD1 (5 bases). CDR3 length equals 14 residues. Per germline, CDR1 MNHEY and CDR2 SVGEGT. The ends were cut back, 6 bases at V and 2 bases at J, with 13 bases in the middle.

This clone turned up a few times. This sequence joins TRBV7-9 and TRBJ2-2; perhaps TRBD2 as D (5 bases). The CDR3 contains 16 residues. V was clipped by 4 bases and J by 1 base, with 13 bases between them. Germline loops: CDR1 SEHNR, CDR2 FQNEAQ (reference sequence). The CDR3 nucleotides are TGTGCCAGCAGCTCCCTTTACGGGGTGAACACCGGGGAGCTGTTTTTT. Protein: CASSSLYGVNTGELFF.

The CDR3 is CASNPDRGAFSGANVLTF. CDR3 bases: TGTGCCAGTAACCCAGACAGAGGAGCTTTCTCTGGGGCCAACGTCCTGACTTTC. The chain is built from TRBV19 and TRBJ2-6; tentative D call: TRBD1 (5 bases). V was clipped by 7 bases and J by 0 bases, with 19 bases between them. In germline, CDR1 is LNHDA, CDR2 SQIVND (reference sequence). The CDR3 runs 18 residues.

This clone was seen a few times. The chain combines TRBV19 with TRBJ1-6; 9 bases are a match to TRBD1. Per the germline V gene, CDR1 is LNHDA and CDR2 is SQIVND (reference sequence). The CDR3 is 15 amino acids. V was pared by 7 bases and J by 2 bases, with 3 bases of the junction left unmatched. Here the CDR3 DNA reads TGTGCCAGTATGGACAGGGGTGCCTATAATTCACCCCTCCACTTT. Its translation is CASMDRGAYNSPLHF.

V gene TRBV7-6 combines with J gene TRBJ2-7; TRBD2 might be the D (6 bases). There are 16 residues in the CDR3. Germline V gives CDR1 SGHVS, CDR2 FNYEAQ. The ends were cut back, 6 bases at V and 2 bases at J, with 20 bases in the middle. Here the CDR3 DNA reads TGTGCCAGCAGTTTGTCCAATCCGGGCGGGACCTACGAGCAGTACTTC. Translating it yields CASSLSNPGGTYEQYF.

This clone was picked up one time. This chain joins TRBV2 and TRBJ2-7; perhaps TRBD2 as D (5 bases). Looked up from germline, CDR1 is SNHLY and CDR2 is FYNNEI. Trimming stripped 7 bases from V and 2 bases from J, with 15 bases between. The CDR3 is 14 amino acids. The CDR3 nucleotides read TGTGCCAGCACTTTATCCAGCGGAGCCTACGAGCAGTACTTC. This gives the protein CASTLSSGAYEQYF.

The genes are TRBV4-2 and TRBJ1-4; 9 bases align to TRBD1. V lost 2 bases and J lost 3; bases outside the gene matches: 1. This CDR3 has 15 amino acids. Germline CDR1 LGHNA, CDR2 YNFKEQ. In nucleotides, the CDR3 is TGTGCCAGCAGCCAACGACAGGGGGCTAATGAAAAACTGTTTTTT. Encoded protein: CASSQRQGANEKLFF.

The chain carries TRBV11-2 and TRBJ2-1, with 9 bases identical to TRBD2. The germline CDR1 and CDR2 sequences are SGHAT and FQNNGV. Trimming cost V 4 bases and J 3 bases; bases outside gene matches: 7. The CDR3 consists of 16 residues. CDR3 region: CASSSPFSGSYNEQFF. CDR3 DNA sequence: TGTGCCAGCAGCTCCCCCTTTAGCGGGAGCTACAATGAGCAGTTCTTC. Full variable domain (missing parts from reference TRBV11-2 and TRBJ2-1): EAGVAQSPRYKIIEKRQSVAFWCNPISGHATLYWYQQILGQGPKLLIQFQNNGVVDDSQLPKDRFSAERLKGVDSTLKIQPAKLEDSAVYLCASSSPFSGSYNEQFFGPGTRLTVL.

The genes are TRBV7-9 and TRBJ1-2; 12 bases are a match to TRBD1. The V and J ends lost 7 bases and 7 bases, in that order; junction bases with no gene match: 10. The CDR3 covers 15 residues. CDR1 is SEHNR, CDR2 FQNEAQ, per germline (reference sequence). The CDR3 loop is CASISSGQGASGYTF. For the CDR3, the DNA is TGTGCCAGCATCTCATCGGGACAGGGGGCTAGTGGCTACACCTTC.

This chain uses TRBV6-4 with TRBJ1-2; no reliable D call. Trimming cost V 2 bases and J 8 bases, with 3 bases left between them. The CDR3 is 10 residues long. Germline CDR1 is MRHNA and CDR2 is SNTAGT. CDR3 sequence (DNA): TGTGCCAGCAGTGACGAGGGCTACACCTTC. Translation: CASSDEGYTF.

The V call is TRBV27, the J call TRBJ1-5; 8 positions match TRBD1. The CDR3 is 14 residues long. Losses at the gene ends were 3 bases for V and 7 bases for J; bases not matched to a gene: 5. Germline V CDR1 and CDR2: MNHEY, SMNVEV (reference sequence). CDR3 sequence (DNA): TGTGCCAGCAGTTTCGGACAGGGAGGACAGCCCCAGCATTTT. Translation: CASSFGQGGQPQHF.

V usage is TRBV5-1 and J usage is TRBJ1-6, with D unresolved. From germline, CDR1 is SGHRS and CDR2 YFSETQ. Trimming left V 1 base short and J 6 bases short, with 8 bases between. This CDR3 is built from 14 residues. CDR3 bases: TGCGCCAGCAGCTTGCGCAGATTTAATTCACCCCTCCACTTT. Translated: CASSLRRFNSPLHF.

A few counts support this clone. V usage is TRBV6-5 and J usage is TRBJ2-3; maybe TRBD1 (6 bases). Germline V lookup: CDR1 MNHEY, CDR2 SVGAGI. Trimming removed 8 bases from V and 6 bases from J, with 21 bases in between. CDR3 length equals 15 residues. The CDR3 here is CASGESGAGADTQYF. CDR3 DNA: TGTGCCAGCGGGGAGTCCGGGGCAGGGGCGGATACGCAGTATTTT.

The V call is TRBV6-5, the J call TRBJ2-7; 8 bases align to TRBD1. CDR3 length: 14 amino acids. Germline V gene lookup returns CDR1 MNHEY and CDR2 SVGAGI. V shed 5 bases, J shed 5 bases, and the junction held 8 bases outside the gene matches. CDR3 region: CASSTGGRPNEQYF. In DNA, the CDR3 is TGTGCCAGCAGTACAGGGGGACGACCTAACGAGCAGTACTTC.

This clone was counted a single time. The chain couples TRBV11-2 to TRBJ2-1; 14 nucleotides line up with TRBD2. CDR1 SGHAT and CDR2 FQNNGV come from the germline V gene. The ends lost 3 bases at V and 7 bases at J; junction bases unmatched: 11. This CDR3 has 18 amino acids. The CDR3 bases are TGTGCCAGCAGCTTCTTCCCGGGACTAGCGGGGGAAGGGAATGAGCAGTTCTTC. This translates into CASSFFPGLAGEGNEQFF.

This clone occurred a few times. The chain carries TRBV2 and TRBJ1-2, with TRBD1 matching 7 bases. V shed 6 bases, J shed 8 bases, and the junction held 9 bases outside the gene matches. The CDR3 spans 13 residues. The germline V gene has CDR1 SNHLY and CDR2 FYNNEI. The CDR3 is CASRYRQGVGYTF. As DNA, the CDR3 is TGTGCCAGCAGATATCGACAGGGTGTAGGCTACACCTTC.

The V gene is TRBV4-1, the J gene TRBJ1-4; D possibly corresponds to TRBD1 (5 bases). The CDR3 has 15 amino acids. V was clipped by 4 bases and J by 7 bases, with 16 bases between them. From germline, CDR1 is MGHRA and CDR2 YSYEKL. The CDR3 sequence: CASSPSDIDTEKLFF. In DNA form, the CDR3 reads TGCGCCAGCAGCCCTTCGGACATCGACACTGAAAAACTGTTTTTT.

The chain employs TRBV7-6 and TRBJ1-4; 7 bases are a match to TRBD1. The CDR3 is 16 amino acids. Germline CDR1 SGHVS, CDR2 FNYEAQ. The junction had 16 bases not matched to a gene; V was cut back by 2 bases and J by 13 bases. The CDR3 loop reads CASSLSLTGPLEVLFF. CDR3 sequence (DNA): TGTGCCAGCAGCTTATCCCTGACAGGGCCCCTTGAGGTACTGTTTTTT.

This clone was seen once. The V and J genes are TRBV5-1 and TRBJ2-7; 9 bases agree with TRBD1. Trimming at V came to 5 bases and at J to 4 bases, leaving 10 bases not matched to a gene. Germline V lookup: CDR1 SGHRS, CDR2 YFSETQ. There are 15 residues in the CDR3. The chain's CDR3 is CASSQGTGREYEQYF. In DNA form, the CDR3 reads TGCGCCAGCAGTCAAGGGACAGGGAGGGAGTACGAGCAGTACTTC.

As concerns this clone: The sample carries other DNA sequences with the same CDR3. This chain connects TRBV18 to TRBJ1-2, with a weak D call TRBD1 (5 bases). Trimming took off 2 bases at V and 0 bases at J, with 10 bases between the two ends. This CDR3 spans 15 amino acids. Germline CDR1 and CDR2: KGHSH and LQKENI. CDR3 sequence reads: CASSPSTGTNYGYTF. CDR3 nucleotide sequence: TGTGCCAGCTCACCAAGTACAGGAACTAACTATGGCTACACCTTC.

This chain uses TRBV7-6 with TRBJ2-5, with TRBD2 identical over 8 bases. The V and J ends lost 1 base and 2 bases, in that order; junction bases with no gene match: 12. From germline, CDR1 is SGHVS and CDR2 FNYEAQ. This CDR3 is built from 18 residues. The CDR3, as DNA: TGTGCCAGCAGCTTAGTGCCCCTTGTTAGCGGGGCACAAGAGACCCAGTACTTC. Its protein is CASSLVPLVSGAQETQYF.

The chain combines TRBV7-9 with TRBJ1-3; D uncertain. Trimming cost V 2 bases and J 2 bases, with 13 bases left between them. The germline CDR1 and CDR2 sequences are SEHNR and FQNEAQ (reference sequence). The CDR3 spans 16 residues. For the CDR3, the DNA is TGTGCCAGCAGCTTATTAGTGGGCAGAGCTGGAAACACCATATATTTT. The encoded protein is CASSLLVGRAGNTIYF.